The 26 T cell receptor beta chains listed next were all sequenced from one sample in a study of blood T cell repertoires in COVID-19. Assay: immunoSEQ multiplex PCR; the TCRdb copy retains only in-frame clones and omits some. The sample yields approximately 220,000 clones, around 85% seen once. Sequencing used peripheral blood. These receptors all come from a woman of 80 years or more with acute or convalescent COVID-19.

V usage is TRBV7-9 and J usage is TRBJ2-1; 10 bases align to TRBD2. V was pared by 3 bases and J by 8 bases, with 7 bases of the junction left unmatched. The CDR3 extends over 15 amino acids. The germline V gene has CDR1 SEHNR and CDR2 FQNEAQ (reference sequence). The CDR3 bases are TGTGCCAGCAGCTTCGGGACTAGCGATTTCGATGAGCAGTTCTTC. Translation: CASSFGTSDFDEQFF. The variable domain in full, with the rest retrieved from reference TRBV7-9 and TRBJ2-1, is DTGVSQNPRHKITKRGQNVTFRCDPISEHNRLYWYRQTLGQGPEFLTYFQNEAQLEKSRLLSDRFSAERPKGSFSTLEIQRTEQGDSAMYLCASSFGTSDFDEQFFGPGTRLTVL.

V and J are TRBV5-4 and TRBJ2-2; tentatively, D is TRBD1 (6 bases). The CDR3 has 14 residues. Germline assignment: CDR1 SGHNT and CDR2 YYREEE (reference sequence). Trimming stripped 0 bases from V and 7 bases from J, with 10 bases between. Here the CDR3 reads CASSLDRAGGELFF. The CDR3 coding sequence is TGTGCCAGCAGCTTGGACAGGGCGGGCGGGGAGCTGTTTTTT.

In its sample, this clone was seen a few times. V is TRBV2 and J is TRBJ1-5, with 9 bases aligning to TRBD1. CDR1 is SNHLY, CDR2 FYNNEI, per germline. V lost 6 bases, J lost 5 bases, and 5 bases stayed unmatched. The CDR3 runs 14 residues. The CDR3 is CASSGTGKDQPQHF. The CDR3 DNA reads TGTGCCAGCAGCGGGACAGGGAAAGATCAGCCCCAGCATTTT. The full variable domain, completed using reference TRBV2 and TRBJ1-5, is EPEVTQTPSHQVTQMGQEVILRCVPISNHLYFYWYRQILGQKVEFLVSFYNNEISEKSEIFDDQFSVERPDGSNFTLKIRSTKLEDSAMYFCASSGTGKDQPQHFGDGTRLSIL.

This sequence joins TRBV9 and TRBJ2-5, with 13 bases that match TRBD2. CDR3 length equals 16 residues. The junction had 5 bases not matched to a gene; V was cut back by 3 bases and J by 3 bases. CDR1 is SGDLS, CDR2 YYNGEE, per germline. The chain's CDR3 is CASSEGLAGRKETQYF. CDR3 coding DNA: TGTGCCAGCAGCGAGGGACTAGCGGGAAGAAAAGAGACCCAGTACTTC.

Here the CDR3 reads CSVDGTSGYNEQFF. The CDR3 DNA reads TGCAGCGTTGACGGGACTAGCGGATACAATGAGCAGTTCTTC. The chain carries TRBV29-1 and TRBJ2-1; 11 bases align to TRBD2. CDR3 length: 14 residues. Trimming cost V 3 bases and J 4 bases; bases outside gene matches: 2. CDR1 SQVTM and CDR2 ANQGSEA come from the germline V gene.

The CDR3 DNA follows: TGTGCCAGCAGCCCCCGTTCCCCGGGACAGGGTTATGGCTACACCTTC. This sequence encodes CASSPRSPGQGYGYTF. The genes are TRBV7-8 and TRBJ1-2, with TRBD1 matching over 9 bases. Per the germline V gene, CDR1 is SGHVS and CDR2 is FQNEAQ. J gave up 5 bases and V 5 bases, and 12 bases lay outside the gene matches. The CDR3 extends over 16 amino acids.

In its sample, this clone was seen once. The chain carries TRBV30 and TRBJ1-5, with 9 bases fitting TRBD1. CDR1 GTSNPN and CDR2 SVGIG come from the germline V gene (reference sequence). CDR3 length: 12 amino acids. V dropped 8 bases and J dropped 5; count of bases not matched to a gene: 4. The CDR3 coding sequence is TGTGCCGGGGACAGGGTCGATCAGCCCCAGCATTTT. This translates into CAGDRVDQPQHF.

The chain couples TRBV18 to TRBJ1-2; maybe TRBD1 (6 bases). The CDR3 consists of 15 residues. Germline V gene sequence: CDR1 KGHSH, CDR2 LQKENI. Trimming removed 2 bases at V and 8 bases at J, with 18 bases between. The CDR3 DNA reads as TGTGCCAGCTCACCAGTAGCTCGGACAGAGTCGGGCTACACCTTC. Its protein product is CASSPVARTESGYTF.

The V call is TRBV14, the J call TRBJ1-1; TRBD1 is a possible D gene (6 bases). This CDR3 has 17 amino acids. Trimming stripped 1 base from V and 0 bases from J, with 15 bases between. The germline V gene encodes CDR1 SGHDN and CDR2 FVKESK. Here the CDR3 DNA reads TGTGCCAGCAGCCAAGCAAGGACAGCTTACATGAACACTGAAGCTTTCTTT. Encoded protein: CASSQARTAYMNTEAFF. The full variable domain, rest sourced from reference TRBV14 and TRBJ1-1, is EAGVTQFPSHSVIEKGQTVTLRCDPISGHDNLYWYRRVMGKEIKFLLHFVKESKQDESGMPNNRFLAERTGGTYSTLKVQPAELEDSGVYFCASSQARTAYMNTEAFFGQGTRLTVV.

The genes are TRBV28 and TRBJ1-1; TRBD1 matches 8 bases. This CDR3 is 17 amino acids long. J gave up 0 bases and V 3 bases, and 9 bases lay outside the gene matches. Germline CDR1 MDHEN, CDR2 SYDVKM. The chain's CDR3 is CASSFLRGQGMNTEAFF. CDR3 DNA: TGTGCCAGCAGTTTCCTTCGTGGACAGGGAATGAACACTGAAGCTTTCTTT.

J is TRBJ2-5 and V is TRBV7-9, with D possibly being TRBD2 (5 bases). The CDR3 runs 14 residues. Germline V lookup: CDR1 SEHNR, CDR2 FQNEAQ (reference sequence). Trimming stripped 5 bases from V and 1 base from J, with 11 bases between. CDR3 DNA sequence: TGTGCCAGCAGCCACCTTGGACTCCAAGAGACCCAGTACTTC. Translating it yields CASSHLGLQETQYF.

In this sample, this clone turned up a few times. The chain carries TRBV10-1 and TRBJ1-5; a weak D match, TRBD1 (5 bases). CDR1 is WNHNN, CDR2 SYGVQD, per germline (reference sequence). The CDR3 runs to 14 residues. V lost 7 bases and J lost 6, with 16 bases in between. CDR3 coding DNA: TGCGCCAGCATTGGGCAGGGCGAAACTCAGCCCCAGCATTTT. Translation gives CASIGQGETQPQHF.

V gene TRBV7-2 combines with J gene TRBJ2-3; 9 nucleotides line up with TRBD2. V lost 1 base and J lost 1; bases outside the gene matches: 3. Germline V CDR1 and CDR2: SGHTA, FQGNSA. The CDR3 covers 16 residues. CDR3 sequence: CASSLVGGGGTDTQYF. The CDR3 DNA is TGTGCCAGCAGCTTAGTGGGCGGGGGGGGCACAGATACGCAGTATTTT.

The chain has TRBV6-4 and TRBJ2-7, with D tentatively TRBD2 (7 bases). Germline loops: CDR1 MRHNA, CDR2 SNTAGT. V shed 3 bases and J shed 2 bases, with 20 bases lying between them. The length of the CDR3 is 17 residues. The CDR3 DNA sequence: TGTGCCAGCAGTGAAAAGGCGGGGGCCCGCCAAACCTACGAGCAGTACTTC. This sequence encodes CASSEKAGARQTYEQYF.

The chain combines TRBV9 with TRBJ2-1, with 8 bases aligning to TRBD2. The CDR3 loop spans 18 amino acids. CDR1 and CDR2 from the germline V gene are SGDLS and YYNGEE. J lost 3 bases, V lost 1 base, and 12 bases had no gene match. The CDR3 bases are TGTGCCAGCAGCGTAAGGGATAGCGGGACTTCTGTCTACAATGAGCAGTTCTTC. This gives the protein CASSVRDSGTSVYNEQFF.

The chain is built from TRBV28 and TRBJ1-1; D not resolved. The V end was cut by 0 bases, the J end by 13 bases, with 18 bases between. Germline CDR1 and CDR2: MDHEN and SYDVKM. This CDR3 region has 14 residues. The CDR3 DNA reads TGTGCCAGCAGTTTATGGCCCCCAGCGGGTGCTGGTTTCTTT. Protein product: CASSLWPPAGAGFF.

This clone was seen a handful of times. For the CDR3, the DNA is TGTGCCAGCAGTGTCCAGGGGCAGATCGGATCACCCCTCCACTTT. Its protein product is CASSVQGQIGSPLHF. V usage is TRBV2 and J usage is TRBJ1-6, with a possible D match to TRBD1 (6 bases). Between the trimmed V and J ends, which lost 4 bases and 10 bases, there was a span of 17 bases. The CDR3 loop spans 15 amino acids. Looked up from germline, CDR1 is SNHLY and CDR2 is FYNNEI.

The V and J genes are TRBV4-1 and TRBJ2-2, with D perhaps matching TRBD1 (6 bases). V was trimmed by 6 bases and J by 1 base, leaving 9 bases between them. Germline-derived CDR1 and CDR2 are MGHRA and YSYEKL. This CDR3 contains 14 residues. DNA for the CDR3: TGCGCCAGCAGACGGGGACAGAACACCGGGGAGCTGTTTTTT. Translation gives CASRRGQNTGELFF.

The chain couples TRBV28 to TRBJ2-7; D remains unclear. The CDR3 has 11 amino acids. V was pared by 4 bases and J by 4 bases, with 5 bases between. CDR1 and CDR2 from the germline V gene are MDHEN and SYDVKM. In DNA, the CDR3 is TGTGCCAGCAGTTACTTGTACGAGCAGTACTTC. Translation gives CASSYLYEQYF.

The rearrangement links TRBV27 to TRBJ1-2; TRBD1 matches at 7 bases. This CDR3 comprises 17 residues. The V gene end was trimmed by 2 bases and the J gene end by 0 bases; junction bases not matched to a gene: 9. Per germline, CDR1 MNHEY and CDR2 SMNVEV (reference sequence). This chain's CDR3 is CASSLTPGQTANYGYTF. The CDR3 DNA follows: TGTGCCAGCAGTTTAACCCCGGGACAGACTGCTAACTATGGCTACACCTTC.

V usage is TRBV6-5 and J usage is TRBJ1-5; TRBD1 matches at 10 bases. CDR1 MNHEY and CDR2 SVGAGI come from the germline V gene. The CDR3 runs 16 residues. The V and J ends lost 0 bases and 4 bases, in that order; junction bases with no gene match: 3. This CDR3 reads CASSYSGTGANQPQHF. DNA of the CDR3: TGTGCCAGCAGTTACTCGGGGACAGGGGCAAATCAGCCCCAGCATTTT.

This chain uses TRBV10-3 with TRBJ2-3, with 14 nucleotides matching TRBD2. The CDR3 is 19 residues long. V trimming: 2 bases; J trimming: 3 bases; junction bases outside the gene matches: 10. Germline V gene lookup returns CDR1 ENHRY and CDR2 SYGVKD. CDR3 region: CAISEPGLAGDLPTDTQYF. DNA for the CDR3: TGTGCCATCAGTGAGCCGGGACTAGCGGGGGACTTGCCAACAGATACGCAGTATTTT.

This chain connects TRBV19 to TRBJ1-2, with TRBD1 identical over 9 bases. Germline V gives CDR1 LNHDA, CDR2 SQIVND (reference sequence). The V segment lost 5 bases and the J segment 7 bases; nucleotides outside the gene matches: 14. The CDR3 length is 16 residues. DNA for the CDR3: TGTGCCAGTAGTGCACACCGCCGGGACAGGGATCGTGGCTACACCTTC. It is translated as CASSAHRRDRDRGYTF.

In nucleotides, the CDR3 is TGTGCCAGCAGCCAAGAGGGGACTAGCGGCGGCGAGCAGTACTTC. As protein: CASSQEGTSGGEQYF. The chain employs TRBV4-2 and TRBJ2-7; 11 bases align to TRBD2. The CDR3 is 15 residues long. Germline CDR1 and CDR2: LGHNA and YNFKEQ. V was clipped by 0 bases and J by 6 bases; unmatched bases: 4.

The rearrangement links TRBV18 to TRBJ2-7, with 8 nucleotides matching TRBD1. Germline values: CDR1 KGHSH, CDR2 LQKENI. This CDR3 spans 15 amino acids. J lost 5 bases, V lost 6 bases, and 12 bases had no gene match. The CDR3 region has the DNA TGTGCCAGCTCTACGCAATCCAGGGGGCAAGACGAGCAGTACTTC. This gives the protein CASSTQSRGQDEQYF.

This clone was detected only a few times. The chain couples TRBV3-1 (or the pseudogene TRBV3-2) to TRBJ2-1; 12 bases align to TRBD2. Germline CDR1 reads LGHDT; CDR2 reads YNNKEL (reference sequence). V gave up 4 bases and J gave up 4 bases; unmatched junction bases: 8. This CDR3 region has 17 residues. In DNA form, the CDR3 reads TGTGCCAGCAGCCCGACTAGCGGGAGTCCTAGATACAATGAGCAGTTCTTC. Its protein is CASSPTSGSPRYNEQFF.